This T cell receptor (beta chain) was sequenced during a study of cytomegalovirus exposure and HLA in healthy donors. Whole-study findings and limits: Links to common viral pathogens appeared, in a later analysis, for several of the most significant clusters. Sequencing depth roughly uniform across donors was assumed in presence/absence analyses. V- and J-gene trimming in TCR beta was tied to a missense DCLRE1C variant by an analysis performed later.

Comments on this clone: Its antigen is currently unknown.

The V gene's germline CDR1 is GTSNPN and CDR2 SVGIG (reference sequence). The ends were cut back, 5 bases at V and 4 bases at J, with 20 bases in the middle. The CDR3 totals 15 residues. The PCR contained 60 Vbeta and 13 Jbeta primers. Sequencing was performed with immunoSEQ multiplex PCR; in TCRdb, only in-frame clones are kept and a portion is missing. The sample comprises approximately 150,000 clones, around three quarters of which are singletons, and less than 1.2% rests with the top ten. The receptor was derived from a woman aged 40 to 50 in good health and CMV-seronegative. The sample comprised PBMCs. The gene calls are TRBV30 and TRBJ1-1; unclear D gene. The CDR3 loop is CAWLGRREVGTEAFF. The CDR3 DNA sequence: TGTGCCTGGCTGGGAAGGAGGGAGGTAGGCACTGAAGCTTTCTTT.